One sample yielded the 11 T cell receptor beta chains listed below, sequenced in a study of vaccination effects on CD4 cells after COVID-19. Which antigens these TCRs recognize remains unknown. Pools of viral peptides were used by the ViraFEST assay to expand antigen-specific CD4+ T cells ahead of sequencing. Subsequent to a culture period of 10 to 11 days, CD4+ T cells were isolated. Only in-frame clones appear in the TCRdb table, and some are missing; sequencing was by immunoSEQ multiplex PCR. The sample shows tens of thousands of clones, more than 80% of them seen only once. Sequences were derived from CD4+ T cells from PBMCs cultured with HCoV-229E spike peptides, sampled before COVID-19 vaccination. These receptors were collected from a human donor who received a COVID-19 vaccine.

The chain carries TRBV10-3 and TRBJ2-2; possibly TRBD1 for D (6 bases). CDR3 length: 14 residues. Germline-derived CDR1 and CDR2 are ENHRY and SYGVKD. V lost 3 bases and J lost 3, with 8 bases in between. The CDR3 DNA sequence: TGTGCCATCAGTGATCCAGGGGACACCGGGGAGCTGTTTTTT. This encodes CAISDPGDTGELFF.

The genes are TRBV6-7 and TRBJ2-7, with a weak D call TRBD1 (5 bases). TRBV6-7 is marked as an open reading frame, function uncertain. The CDR3 loop spans 16 amino acids. The ends were cut back, 0 bases at V and 2 bases at J, with 14 bases in the middle. The CDR3: CASSYSVRVSTYEQYV. DNA for the CDR3: TGTGCCAGCAGTTACTCGGTCAGGGTAAGCACCTACGAGCAGTACGTC.

CDR3 loop: CASSLGNYEQYV. CDR3 sequence (DNA): TGTGCCAGCAGCTTAGGCAACTACGAGCAGTACGTC. The V gene is TRBV13, the J gene TRBJ2-7; D gene uncertain. The CDR3 runs 12 residues. Trimming left V 0 bases short and J 3 bases short, with 3 bases between. The germline CDR1 and CDR2 sequences are PRHDT and FYEKMQ (reference sequence).

The chain combines TRBV21-1 with TRBJ1-6; whether TRBD1, the table's D call, matches the DNA was not checked. TRBV21-1 corresponds to a pseudogene. The CDR3 has 19 residues. This CDR3 reads CASSVGDRGYSKCNSPLHF. For the CDR3, the DNA is TGTGCCAGCAGTGTGGGCGACAGGGGATATTCTAAGTGTAATTCACCCCTCCACTTT.

The V and J genes are TRBV7-2 and TRBJ2-5; TRBD2 matches 13 bases. Germline trimming cut 5 bases from V and 2 bases from J; bases unmatched to any gene: 2. Germline CDR1 SGHTA, CDR2 FQGNSA. The CDR3 loop spans 15 amino acids. CDR3 amino acids: CASSLTSGGQETQYF. The CDR3 coding sequence is TGTGCCAGCAGCCTGACTAGCGGGGGGCAAGAGACCCAGTACTTC.

The chain is built from TRBV7-3 and TRBJ2-1; the D gene is possibly TRBD2 (5 bases). CDR3 length: 14 amino acids. Germline V lookup: CDR1 SGHTA, CDR2 FQGTGA. The V gene lost 6 bases and the J gene lost 7 bases, with 16 bases spanning the gap. DNA of the CDR3: TGTGCCAGCAGTCCATCGGGGAGTGGGAATGAGCAGTTCTTC. Protein: CASSPSGSGNEQFF.

The V gene is TRBV20-1, the J gene TRBJ2-2; 7 nucleotides align to TRBD2. V was pared by 3 bases and J by 4 bases, with 11 bases of the junction left unmatched. The CDR3 totals 16 residues. Germline values: CDR1 DFQATT, CDR2 SNEGSKA (reference sequence). CDR3 nucleotide sequence: TGCAGTGCTAGTCCCGGACTAGGTCGGGGCACCGGGGAGCTGTTTTTT. It encodes CSASPGLGRGTGELFF.

This chain uses TRBV10-2 with TRBJ1-4; D is perhaps TRBD1 (6 bases). V dropped 4 bases and J dropped 6 bases, with 9 bases sitting between them. Germline V CDR1 and CDR2: WSHSY, SAAADI. The CDR3 consists of 13 residues. CDR3 sequence: CASSVRTDEKLFF. The DNA of the CDR3 is TGCGCCAGCAGTGTTCGGACAGATGAAAAACTGTTTTTT.

The chain has TRBV3-1 (or the pseudogene TRBV3-2) and TRBJ1-2, with 8 bases lining up with TRBD1. CDR1 LGHDT and CDR2 YNNKEL come from the germline V gene (reference sequence). The CDR3 runs 15 residues. The V and J ends lost 7 bases and 7 bases, in that order; junction bases with no gene match: 14. CDR3 coding DNA: TGTGCCAGCACCAGTGGACAGGGCATTCAGGGTGGCTACACCTTC. Translated, it gives CASTSGQGIQGGYTF.

The chain joins TRBV5-1 to TRBJ1-2, with D unclear. V shed 1 base and J shed 4 bases, with 11 bases lying between them. The CDR3 runs to 14 residues. Germline assignment: CDR1 SGHRS and CDR2 YFSETQ. The CDR3 spells CASSLFGVGYGYTF. Written as DNA, the CDR3 is TGCGCCAGCAGCTTGTTCGGGGTGGGCTATGGCTACACCTTC.

This chain joins TRBV2 and TRBJ2-5; possible D gene TRBD2, 5 bases. The CDR3 contains 13 residues. The V and J ends lost 3 bases and 2 bases respectively, with 7 bases between them. Germline V gives CDR1 SNHLY, CDR2 FYNNEI. CDR3 sequence (DNA): TGTGCCAGCAGTGACGGGGTACAAGAGACCCAGTACTTC. Translated, it gives CASSDGVQETQYF.